The rows below give T cell receptor beta chains drawn from one sample of a study of T cells expressing NK-cell markers. TCRdb reprocessed the 5' RACE reads; each CDR3 protein has one entry and no DNA is given. The sample includes about 390,000 distinct CDR3 sequences. The specimen was blood T cells: a sorted CD56 or NKG2C T cell subset, CD4+ or CD8+ T cells, or bulk PBMC T cells (not recorded which). These receptor sequences come from a woman aged 45 to 65 in good health. Each CDR3 is given with its conserved first and last residue. Fields, in order: CDR3 length, J gene, V gene, CDR3 protein.

len: 15; j_gene: TRBJ1-5; v_gene: TRBV11-2; CDR3aa: CASSYEQGPNQPQHF
len: 15; j_gene: TRBJ2-7; v_gene: TRBV5-1; CDR3aa: CASSPYPGQGSEQYF
len: 14; j_gene: TRBJ2-1; v_gene: TRBV9; CDR3aa: CASGRAGALNEQFF
len: 15; j_gene: TRBJ2-7; v_gene: TRBV6-5; CDR3aa: CASSLPPGQGGEQYF
len: 15; j_gene: TRBJ2-2; v_gene: TRBV19; CDR3aa: CASSISGGSPGELFF
len: 15; j_gene: TRBJ2-1; v_gene: TRBV6-1; CDR3aa: CASSEIGSSYNEQFF
len: 14; j_gene: TRBJ1-2; v_gene: TRBV4-2; CDR3aa: CASSHGLINYGYTF
len: 15; j_gene: TRBJ2-1; v_gene: TRBV18; CDR3aa: CASSPFDSSYNEQFF
len: 16; j_gene: TRBJ1-2; v_gene: TRBV4-1; CDR3aa: CASSQDPEAGSYGYTF
len: 16; j_gene: TRBJ2-3; v_gene: TRBV20-1; CDR3aa: CSARDPQGTNKDTQYF
len: 16; j_gene: TRBJ2-4; v_gene: TRBV18; CDR3aa: CASSPSSGITTNIQYF
len: 15; j_gene: TRBJ1-5; v_gene: TRBV4-2; CDR3aa: CASSQQGQGHQPQHF
len: 16; j_gene: TRBJ2-3; v_gene: TRBV20-1; CDR3aa: CSAASAWRTRTDTQYF